Following are 18 T cell receptor beta chains from one sample sequenced in a study of CD8+CD57+ T cells in acquired aplastic anemia. The template for TCR beta VDJ and CDR3 sequence profiling was genomic DNA. Via MiXCR, TCRdb re-called the reads, giving one row per CDR3 protein. The sample contains fewer than 250,000 distinct CDR3 sequences, around 46% of which appear only once. Sequencing involved patients with CD8+CD57+ cell expansion previously shown by flow cytometry. Specimen: sorted CD4+, CD8+, or CD8+CD57+ T cells (not recorded which) from PBMCs. The origin of the receptors is a human donor with aplastic anemia.

This clonotype was observed a few times. The chain carries TRBV19 and TRBJ1-5; D call uncertain. The CDR3 totals 15 residues. The V gene lost 4 bases and the J gene lost 7 bases, with 17 bases spanning the gap. Germline lookup yields CDR1 LNHDA and CDR2 SQIVND (reference sequence). The DNA of the CDR3 is TGTGCCAGTAGTACCACCGGCCAATCAAGCCAGCCCCAGCATTTT. It translates to CASSTTGQSSQPQHF.

The rearrangement links TRBV20-1 to TRBJ2-7, with TRBD1 identical over 9 bases. CDR1 DFQATT and CDR2 SNEGSKA come from the germline V gene (reference sequence). This CDR3 is built from 13 residues. J was trimmed by 6 bases and V by 6 bases; bases with no gene match: 9. The CDR3 is CSAERDRAPEQYF. The DNA for the CDR3 is TGCAGTGCGGAACGGGACAGGGCCCCCGAGCAGTACTTC.

Many counts were recorded for this clonotype. J is TRBJ1-1 and V is TRBV6-2 or TRBV6-3, with a tentative D call TRBD1 (5 bases). From germline, CDR1 is MNHEY and CDR2 SVGEGT. V dropped 5 bases and J dropped 1 base, with 14 bases sitting between them. The CDR3 totals 15 residues. Written as DNA, the CDR3 is TGTGCCAGCAGTGAGGGACGGCAGAAGAACACTGAAGCTTTCTTT. It encodes CASSEGRQKNTEAFF.

This chain links TRBV19 with TRBJ1-1, with TRBD1 matching 11 bases. Germline assignment: CDR1 LNHDA and CDR2 SQIVND (reference sequence). V lost 7 bases and J lost 4; bases outside the gene matches: 2. CDR3 length: 13 amino acids. This CDR3 is CASKDRGPTEAFF. The CDR3 nucleotides are TGTGCCAGTAAGGACAGGGGGCCCACTGAAGCTTTCTTT.

This chain joins TRBV25-1 and TRBJ2-1; 12 nucleotides agree with TRBD1. This CDR3 spans 17 amino acids. V shed 8 bases, J shed 1 base, and the junction held 9 bases outside the gene matches. CDR1 is MGHDK and CDR2 is SYGVNS in the germline V gene. This CDR3 is CASVEGTGGRSYNEQFF. The CDR3 region has the DNA TGTGCCAGCGTTGAAGGGACAGGGGGCAGGTCCTACAATGAGCAGTTCTTC.

This clonotype was detected a few times. A much larger clone differs by one base, so this may be a read error. This rearrangement joins TRBV7-8 to TRBJ2-7; D possibly corresponds to TRBD1 (5 bases). Germline values: CDR1 SGHVS, CDR2 FQNEAQ. The CDR3 runs 13 residues. The CDR3 sequence is CASGLDSRYEQYF. The CDR3 bases are TGTGCCAGCGGCTTAGACAGTCGTTACGAGCAGTACTTC.

A word on this clonotype: One end of the junction is discordant with germline, which a read error may explain. The J gene is TRBJ2-7, the V gene TRBV6-5; 11 positions agree with TRBD2. The CDR3 totals 12 residues. Germline CDR1 and CDR2: MNHEY and SVGAGI. CDR3 nucleotides: TGTGCCATCAGTCAGACTAGCGGGATTCAGCACTTC. Residues: CAISQTSGIQHF.

J is TRBJ1-2 and V is TRBV19, with D possibly being TRBD1 (6 bases). This CDR3 region has 17 residues. Germline values: CDR1 LNHDA, CDR2 SQIVND (reference sequence). V lost 9 bases and J 0 bases, leaving 23 bases between the germline ends. CDR3 in amino acids: CASEYRGSGRSNYGYTF. In DNA form, the CDR3 reads TGTGCCAGCGAGTATAGGGGGAGCGGGCGCTCTAACTATGGCTACACCTTC.

This clonotype was counted at least ten times. The chain links TRBV7-9 to TRBJ2-7; tentative D call: TRBD1 (6 bases). The CDR3 has 15 amino acids. Trimming pared 4 bases from V and 1 base from J, leaving 14 bases between. The V gene's germline CDR1 is SEHNR and CDR2 FQNEAQ (reference sequence). The CDR3 sequence is CASSSPGDVSYEQYF. CDR3 in DNA: TGTGCCAGCAGCTCCCCAGGGGACGTGTCCTACGAGCAGTACTTC.

This clonotype was seen many times. V and J are TRBV11-2 and TRBJ1-5, with TRBD1 matching over 7 bases. The CDR3 totals 14 residues. The junction had 4 bases not matched to a gene; V was cut back by 7 bases and J by 1 base. Germline values: CDR1 SGHAT, CDR2 FQNNGV. CDR3 sequence: CASIPRGSNQPQHF. The CDR3 nucleotides are TGTGCCAGCATCCCCAGGGGGAGCAATCAGCCCCAGCATTTT.

This clonotype was seen more than once but under ten times. The genes are TRBV6-5 and TRBJ2-7; D unresolved. Germline V lookup: CDR1 MNHEY, CDR2 SVGAGI. Trimming took off 0 bases at V and 6 bases at J, with 12 bases between the two ends. The CDR3 runs 14 residues. The CDR3 region has the DNA TGTGCCAGCAGTTACTCGACGGCCTGGGGCGAGCAGTACTTC. Residues: CASSYSTAWGEQYF.

A remark on this clonotype: This could be a read error, since a much larger clone is one nucleotide away. V is TRBV5-1 and J is TRBJ1-1; no firm D call. In germline, CDR1 is SGHRS, CDR2 YFSETQ. The CDR3 length is 12 residues. As DNA, the CDR3 is TGTGCCAGCAGCGCTGAAGGGTGCGGCGCTTTCTTT. This translates into CASSAEGCGAFF.

This clonotype was counted many times. The CDR3 DNA reads as TGTGCCAGCAGCTTCACGTCCGGGACAGGGGAGGCGGGCTACACCTTC. It specifies CASSFTSGTGEAGYTF. The gene calls are TRBV7-3 and TRBJ1-2; the match to TRBD1 covers 10 bases. This CDR3 is built from 16 residues. Germline-derived CDR1 and CDR2 are SGHTA and FQGTGA. V trimming: 3 bases; J trimming: 8 bases; junction bases outside the gene matches: 12. Complete variable domain (other parts from reference TRBV7-3 and TRBJ1-2): GAGVSQTPSNKVTEKGKYVELRCDPISGHTALYWYRQSLGQGPEFLIYFQGTGAADDSGLPNDRFFAVRPEGSVSTLKIQRTERGDSAVYLCASSFTSGTGEAGYTFGSGTRLTVV.

The chain joins TRBV9 to TRBJ1-2, with D hard to call. The CDR3 is 15 amino acids. Looked up from germline, CDR1 is SGDLS and CDR2 is YYNGEE. The germline V and J ends were trimmed by 0 bases and 3 bases, with 12 bases remaining between them. CDR3 nucleotides: TGTGCCAGCAGCGTAGGGTCAGAGGACTACTATGGCTACACCTTC. This translates into CASSVGSEDYYGYTF.

The rearrangement uses TRBV10-3 and TRBJ2-7; 8 bases fit TRBD1. The germline gives CDR1 ENHRY, CDR2 SYGVKD. CDR3 length: 15 amino acids. V trimming: 4 bases; J trimming: 5 bases; junction bases outside the gene matches: 10. The chain's CDR3 is CAISGMPQGVDEQYF. In nucleotides, the CDR3 is TGTGCCATCAGTGGCATGCCACAGGGGGTCGACGAGCAGTACTTC.

This clonotype was seen a few times. The rearrangement joins TRBV29-1 to TRBJ2-7; 11 bases line up with TRBD1. V lost 4 bases to trimming and J lost 7 bases; unmatched junction nucleotides: 3. This CDR3 contains 12 residues. In germline, CDR1 is SQVTM, CDR2 ANQGSEA. CDR3 sequence reads: CSVGGTGGEQYF. The CDR3 bases are TGCAGCGTTGGTGGGACAGGGGGTGAGCAGTACTTC.

This clonotype was seen repeatedly, ten times or more. This chain connects TRBV9 to TRBJ1-1, with D possibly TRBD1 on 6 matching bases. This CDR3 comprises 22 residues. V was clipped by 0 bases and J by 1 base, with 31 bases between them. Germline V gene lookup returns CDR1 SGDLS and CDR2 YYNGEE. In DNA form, the CDR3 reads TGTGCCAGCAGCGTAGCGGGGGCCTCGATCAGGAGCTTGGTACACAAGAACACTGAAGCTTTCTTT. Residues: CASSVAGASIRSLVHKNTEAFF.

This clonotype was observed at least ten times. The chain joins TRBV10-3 to TRBJ2-5, with no clear D. Germline loops: CDR1 ENHRY, CDR2 SYGVKD. The germline V and J ends were trimmed by 3 bases and 4 bases, with 12 bases remaining between them. This CDR3 contains 14 residues. CDR3 sequence (DNA): TGTGCCATCAGTGATATATGGCCTTCAGAGACCCAGTACTTC. Its protein is CAISDIWPSETQYF.